The clone carrying this T cell receptor beta chain has a handful of counts. A read error may produce the germline difference seen at one junction end. These data belong to a study of T-cell memory formation after mild COVID-19. Study-wide background: TCR clusters were largely donor specific.

The CDR3 is 13 amino acids. Germline V gives CDR1 SNHLY, CDR2 FYNNEI. cDNA libraries for TCR alpha and TCR beta, carrying sample barcodes and UMIs, came from 5'RACE with constant-segment primers. One entry per CDR3 protein results from TCRdb running MiXCR on the 5' RACE reads. The sample consists of hundreds of thousands of distinct CDR3 sequences, 20% to 25% of them appearing once. The J gene is TRBJ1-1, the V gene TRBV2; TRBD1 matches 9 bases. This receptor was taken from an adult woman who had mild COVID-19 (a few samples of this study predate the infection). Cell type and time point are not known. The sequenced sample was PBMCs or a T cell subset sorted from them (not recorded which). CDR3 nucleotides: TGTGCCAGCGGTGACAGGGGGGGCACTGAAGCTTTCTTT. As protein: CASGDRGGTEAFF.